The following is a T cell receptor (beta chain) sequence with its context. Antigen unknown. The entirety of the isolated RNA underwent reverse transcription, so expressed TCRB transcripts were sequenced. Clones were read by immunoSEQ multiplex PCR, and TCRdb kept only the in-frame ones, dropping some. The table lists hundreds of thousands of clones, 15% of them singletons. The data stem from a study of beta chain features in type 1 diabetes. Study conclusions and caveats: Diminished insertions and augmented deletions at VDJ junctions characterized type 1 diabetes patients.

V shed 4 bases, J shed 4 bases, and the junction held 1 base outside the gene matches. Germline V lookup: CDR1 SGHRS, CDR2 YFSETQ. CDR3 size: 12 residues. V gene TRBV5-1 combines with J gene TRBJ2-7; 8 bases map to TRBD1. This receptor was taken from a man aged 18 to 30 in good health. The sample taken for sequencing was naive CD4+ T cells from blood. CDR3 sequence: CASSTGGYEQYF. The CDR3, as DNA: TGCGCCAGCAGCACAGGGGGATACGAGCAGTACTTC.